This TCR beta chain was sequenced during a study of blood T cell repertoires in COVID-19. Whole-study context: Sites across the United States, Italy and Spain contributed samples from acute and convalescent COVID-19. T cells, B-cell-depleted T cells, or PBMCs supplied cDNA or gDNA.

Profiled with immunoSEQ multiplex PCR; TCRdb holds only in-frame clones, not every one. Of tens of thousands of clones in the sample, roughly 90% were seen once. Germline values: CDR1 LNHDA, CDR2 SQIVND (reference sequence). Deletions cut 7 bases from V and 7 bases from J, with 16 bases between. The length of the CDR3 is 13 residues. The origin of this receptor is a middle-aged man with active or convalescent COVID-19. The gene calls are TRBV19 and TRBJ1-2; no reliable D call. The sample consisted of peripheral blood. The CDR3: CASKAEKTGGYTF. The CDR3, as DNA: TGTGCCAGTAAAGCGGAGAAAACGGGTGGCTACACCTTC.